This TCR beta chain comes out of a study of blood T cell repertoires in COVID-19. TCRdb keeps only in-frame clones here, not all; method: immunoSEQ multiplex PCR. The sample has more than 110,000 clones; over 60% are singletons. With regard to this clone: This sample includes further DNA sequences coding for the same CDR3.

CDR1 and CDR2 from the germline V gene are LGHDT and YNNKEL (reference sequence). The CDR3 extends over 15 amino acids. With V trimmed by 1 base and J by 4 bases, 4 bases remained unmatched. Donors were grouped by their self-reported clinical history. The sequencing sample was made of PBMCs or T cells enriched from blood (not recorded which). The receptor's source is a woman aged 50 to 60 who had recovered from COVID-19. V is TRBV3-1 (or the pseudogene TRBV3-2) and J is TRBJ2-1, with 7 nucleotides matching TRBD1. CDR3 DNA sequence: TGTGCCAGCAGCCAAGTTTCAGGGGGTTACAATGAGCAGTTCTTC. It yields the protein CASSQVSGGYNEQFF.